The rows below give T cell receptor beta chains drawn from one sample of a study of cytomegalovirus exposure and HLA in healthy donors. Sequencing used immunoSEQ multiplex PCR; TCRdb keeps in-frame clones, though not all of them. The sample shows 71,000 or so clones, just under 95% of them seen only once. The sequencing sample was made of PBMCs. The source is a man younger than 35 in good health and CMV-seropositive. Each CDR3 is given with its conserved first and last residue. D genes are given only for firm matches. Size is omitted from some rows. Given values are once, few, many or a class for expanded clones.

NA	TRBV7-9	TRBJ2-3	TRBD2	TGTGCCAGCAGCATCGGGGGGGCAGCAGATACGCAGTATTTT	CASSIGGAADTQYF
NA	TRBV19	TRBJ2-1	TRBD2	TGTGCCAGTAGCCCCGTCCCGGGAGGGCCCGATGAGCAGTTCTTC	CASSPVPGGPDEQFF
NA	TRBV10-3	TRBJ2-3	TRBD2	TGTGCCATCAGCCTAACTAGCGGGAGCACAGATACGCAGTATTTT	CAISLTSGSTDTQYF
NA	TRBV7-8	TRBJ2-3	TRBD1	TGTGCCAGCAGCTTAGTGCGGCAGGGGGGCACAGATACGCAGTATTTT	CASSLVRQGGTDTQYF
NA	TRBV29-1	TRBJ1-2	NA	TGCAGCGTGATGGACAGCAACTATGGCTACACCTTC	CSVMDSNYGYTF
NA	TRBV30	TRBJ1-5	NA	TGTGCCTGGAACAAGGGGATAGGACAGCCCCAGCATTTT	CAWNKGIGQPQHF
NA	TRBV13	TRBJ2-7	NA	TGTGCCAGCAGCTTACAGGGTCCGCTAAATTCCGAGCAGTACTTC	CASSLQGPLNSEQYF
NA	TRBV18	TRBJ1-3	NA	TGTGCCAGCTCACCAGAGGGAACGGGCTCTGGAAACACCATATATTTT	CASSPEGTGSGNTIYF
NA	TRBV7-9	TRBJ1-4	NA	TGTGCCAGCACCCCCGGGAACACTAATGAAAAACTGTTTTTT	CASTPGNTNEKLFF
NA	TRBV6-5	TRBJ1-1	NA	TGTGCCAGCAGTTACCTACGTACTTCCCAGAACACTGAAGCTTTCTTT	CASSYLRTSQNTEAFF
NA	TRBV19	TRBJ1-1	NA	TGTGCCAGTAGGGGGCCCCCTGGAATTAACACTGAAGCTTTCTTT	CASRGPPGINTEAFF
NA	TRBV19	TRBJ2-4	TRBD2	TGTGCCAGTAGTATGATTATAGCGGGGCTAGCCAAAAACATTCAGTACTTC	CASSMIIAGLAKNIQYF
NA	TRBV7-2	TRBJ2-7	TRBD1	TGTGCCAGCAGCCCGGAGACAGGGTACGAGCAGTACTTC	CASSPETGYEQYF
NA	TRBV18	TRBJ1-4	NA	TGTGCCAGCTCACCGGAGGAGGGAATAAACGAAAAACTGTTTTTT	CASSPEEGINEKLFF
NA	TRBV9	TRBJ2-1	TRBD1	TGTGCCAGCAGCGTATCGCCGGGGACAGGGTACCATGAGCAGTTCTTC	CASSVSPGTGYHEQFF
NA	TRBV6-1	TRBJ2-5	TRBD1	TGTGCCAGCAGAGGACAGGGCCAGTCCCAAGAGACCCAGTACTTC	CASRGQGQSQETQYF
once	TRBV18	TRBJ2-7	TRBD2	TGTGCCAGCTCACCATCGGCGGGAGGGCCCTACGAGCAGTACTTC	CASSPSAGGPYEQYF
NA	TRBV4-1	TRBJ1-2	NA	TGCGCCAGCAGCCAAGTACAGGGTCTCGTCTATGGCTACACCTTC	CASSQVQGLVYGYTF
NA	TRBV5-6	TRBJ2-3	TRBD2	TGTGCCAGCAGCCCCCAACGAAAGCGGGGGGGGCTTGGGCAGTATTTT	CASSPQRKRGGLGQYF
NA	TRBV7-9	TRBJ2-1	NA	TGTGCCAGCGACGGACTGGTCGGCTCCTACAATGAGCAGTTCTTC	CASDGLVGSYNEQFF
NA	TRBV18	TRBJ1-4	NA	TGTGCCAGCTCCTCCCTTGGAGGGGTCCGTGAAAAACTGTTTTTT	CASSSLGGVREKLFF
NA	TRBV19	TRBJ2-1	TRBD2	TGTGCCAGTAGTATAGCGGGCGGGGGGGACAATGAGCAGTTCTTC	CASSIAGGGDNEQFF
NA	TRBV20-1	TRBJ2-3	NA	TGCAGTGCCTCCTCGGGAGATACGCAGTATTTT	CSASSGDTQYF
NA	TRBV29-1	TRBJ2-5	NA	TGCAGCGTCTCCCCCTCGGCGGCCGGGGGAGAGACCCAGTACTTC	CSVSPSAAGGETQYF
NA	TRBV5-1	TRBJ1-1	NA	TGCGCCAGCAGCTTGGGGCAGGCACTCCTGGACACTGAAGCTTTCTTT	CASSLGQALLDTEAFF
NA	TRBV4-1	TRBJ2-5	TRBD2	TGCGCCAGCAGCCAAGATGAACTAGCGGGGGAGACCCAGTACTTC	CASSQDELAGETQYF
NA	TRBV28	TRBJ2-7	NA	TGTGCCACCGCACCCCGAGGACAAGACAGGACCAAATACGAGCAGTACTTC	CATAPRGQDRTKYEQYF
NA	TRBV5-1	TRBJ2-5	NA	TGCGCCAGCAGCTTGGTAGGACAGAACCAAGAGACCCAGTACTTC	CASSLVGQNQETQYF
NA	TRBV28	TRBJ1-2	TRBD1	TGTGCCACCTCCCGGGACAGGAGGTTCCACACCTTC	CATSRDRRFHTF
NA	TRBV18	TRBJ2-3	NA	TGTGCCAGCTCACTCATGACAGGGACTGTTTACACAGATACGCAGTATTTT	CASSLMTGTVYTDTQYF
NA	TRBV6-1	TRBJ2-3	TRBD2	TGTGCCAGTCACGCGGGACTAGCGGGCGCAGATACGCAGTATTTT	CASHAGLAGADTQYF
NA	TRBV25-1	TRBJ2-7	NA	TGTGCCAGCAGTAGAGGGTCAGGGGCCTACGAGCAGTACTTC	CASSRGSGAYEQYF
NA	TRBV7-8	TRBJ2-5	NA	TGTGCCAGCAGCTCCGACTCGTCACGAAAGACCCAGTACTTC	CASSSDSSRKTQYF
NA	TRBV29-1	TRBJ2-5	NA	TGCAGCGTTGGTCGGGGGGAGACCCAGTACTTC	CSVGRGETQYF
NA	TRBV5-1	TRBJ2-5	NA	TGCGCCAGCAGCTTGGCTGGGGGGTTCCAAGAGACCCAGTACTTC	CASSLAGGFQETQYF
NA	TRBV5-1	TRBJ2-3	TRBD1	TGCGCCAGCAGCCAGGGACAGGGGGTGTCAGATACGCAGTATTTT	CASSQGQGVSDTQYF
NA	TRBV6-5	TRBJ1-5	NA	TGTGCCAGCAGTTTATATCAGGGTGGCAATCAGCCCCAGCATTTT	CASSLYQGGNQPQHF
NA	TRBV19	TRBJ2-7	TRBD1	TGTGCCAGCCTAGGGACAGGACGCTACGAGCAGTACTTC	CASLGTGRYEQYF
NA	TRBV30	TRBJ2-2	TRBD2	TGTGCCTGGAGGAGCGGGGGGGCCCCCGGGGAGCTGTTTTTT	CAWRSGGAPGELFF
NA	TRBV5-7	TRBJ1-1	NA	TGTGCCAGCAGCTTCCCTTTTAACAGGGAGAACACTGAAGCTTTCTTT	CASSFPFNRENTEAFF
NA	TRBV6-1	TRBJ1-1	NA	TGTGCCGCCCAGCCGCGGGGCGCGTCCACTGAAGCTTTCTTT	CAAQPRGASTEAFF
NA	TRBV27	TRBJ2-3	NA	TGTGCCAGCAGCTCCGGCAATGGGCGCGATACGCAGTATTTT	CASSSGNGRDTQYF
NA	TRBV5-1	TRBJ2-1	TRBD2	TGCGCCAGCAGCTCCGGTGGGACTATTACAGGTGAGCAGTTCTTC	CASSSGGTITGEQFF
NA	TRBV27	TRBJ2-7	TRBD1	TGTGCCAGCTCCTCCCCAGGACAGGGCTTTTACGAGCAGTACTTC	CASSSPGQGFYEQYF
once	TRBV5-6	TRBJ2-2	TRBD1	TGTGCCAGCAGTTCACCATACCCGGGACAGGGGGCTTCCGGGGAGCTGTTTTTT	CASSSPYPGQGASGELFF
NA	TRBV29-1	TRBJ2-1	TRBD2	TGCAGCGTTAAAGGACTAGCGGGAGTAGGAGAGCAGTTCTTC	CSVKGLAGVGEQFF
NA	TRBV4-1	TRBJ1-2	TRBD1	TGCGCCAGCAGCCAAAGGAAGACAGGGAACGACAACTATGGCTACACCTTC	CASSQRKTGNDNYGYTF